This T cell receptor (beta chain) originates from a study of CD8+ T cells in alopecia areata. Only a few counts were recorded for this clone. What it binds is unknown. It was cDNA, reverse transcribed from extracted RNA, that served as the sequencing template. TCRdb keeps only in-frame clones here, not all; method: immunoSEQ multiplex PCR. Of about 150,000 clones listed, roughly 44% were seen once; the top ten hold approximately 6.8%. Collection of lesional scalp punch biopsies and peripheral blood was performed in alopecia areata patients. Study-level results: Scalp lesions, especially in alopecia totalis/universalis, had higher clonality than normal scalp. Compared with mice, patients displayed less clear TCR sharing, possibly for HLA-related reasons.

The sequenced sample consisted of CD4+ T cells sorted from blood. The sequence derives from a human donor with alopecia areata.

CDR3 protein: CSVGGQGANYGYTF. The CDR3 DNA sequence: TGCAGCGTCGGTGGACAGGGAGCTAACTATGGCTACACCTTC. The V and J genes are TRBV29-1 and TRBJ1-2, with 8 bases fitting TRBD1. The length of the CDR3 is 14 residues. V shed 6 bases and J 0 bases; nucleotides not matched to a gene: 6. The V gene's germline CDR1 is SQVTM and CDR2 ANQGSEA.